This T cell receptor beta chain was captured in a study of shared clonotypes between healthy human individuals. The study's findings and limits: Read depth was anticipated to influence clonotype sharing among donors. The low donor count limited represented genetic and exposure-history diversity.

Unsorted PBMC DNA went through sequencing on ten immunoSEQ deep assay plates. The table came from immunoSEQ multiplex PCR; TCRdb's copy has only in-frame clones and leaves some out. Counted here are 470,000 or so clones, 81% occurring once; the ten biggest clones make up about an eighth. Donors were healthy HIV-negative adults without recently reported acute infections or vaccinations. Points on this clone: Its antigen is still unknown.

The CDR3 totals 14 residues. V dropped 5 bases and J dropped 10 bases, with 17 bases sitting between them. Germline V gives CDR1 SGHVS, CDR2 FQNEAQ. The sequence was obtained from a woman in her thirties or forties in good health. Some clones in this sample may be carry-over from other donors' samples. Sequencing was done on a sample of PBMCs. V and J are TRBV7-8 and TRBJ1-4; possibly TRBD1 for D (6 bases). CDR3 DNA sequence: TGTGCCAGCAGCCCCGTCGTCAGGGGCGGAAAACTGTTTTTT. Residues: CASSPVVRGGKLFF.